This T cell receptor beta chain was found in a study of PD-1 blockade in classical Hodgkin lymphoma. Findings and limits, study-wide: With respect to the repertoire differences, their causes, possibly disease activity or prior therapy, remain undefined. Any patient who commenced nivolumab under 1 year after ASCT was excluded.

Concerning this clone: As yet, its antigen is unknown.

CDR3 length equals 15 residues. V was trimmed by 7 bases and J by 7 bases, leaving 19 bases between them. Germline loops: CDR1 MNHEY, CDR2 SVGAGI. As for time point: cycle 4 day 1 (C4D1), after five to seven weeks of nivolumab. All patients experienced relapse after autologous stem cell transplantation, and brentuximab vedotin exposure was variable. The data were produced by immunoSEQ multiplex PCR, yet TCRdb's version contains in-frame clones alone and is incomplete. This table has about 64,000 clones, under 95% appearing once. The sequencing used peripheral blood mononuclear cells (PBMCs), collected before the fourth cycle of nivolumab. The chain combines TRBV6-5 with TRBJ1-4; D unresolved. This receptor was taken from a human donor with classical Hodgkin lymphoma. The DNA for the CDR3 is TGTGCCAGCACCTCTTACTTAAGGGTTGGTGAAAAACTGTTTTTT. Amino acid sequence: CASTSYLRVGEKLFF.